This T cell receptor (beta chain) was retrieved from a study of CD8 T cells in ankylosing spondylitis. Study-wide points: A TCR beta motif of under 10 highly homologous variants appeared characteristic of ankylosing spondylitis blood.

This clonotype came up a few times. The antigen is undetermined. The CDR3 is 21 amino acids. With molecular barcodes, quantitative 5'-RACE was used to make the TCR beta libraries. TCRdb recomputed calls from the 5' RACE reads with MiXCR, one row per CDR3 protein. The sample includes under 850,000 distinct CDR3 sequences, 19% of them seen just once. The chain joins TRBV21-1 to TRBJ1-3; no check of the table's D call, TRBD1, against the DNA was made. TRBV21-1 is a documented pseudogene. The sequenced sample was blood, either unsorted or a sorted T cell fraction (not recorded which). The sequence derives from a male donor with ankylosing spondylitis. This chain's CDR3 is CASSKASGQDHTLHSGNTIYF. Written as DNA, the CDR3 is TGTGCCAGCAGCAAAGCGTCCGGACAGGACCACACCTTACACTCTGGAAACACCATATATTTT.